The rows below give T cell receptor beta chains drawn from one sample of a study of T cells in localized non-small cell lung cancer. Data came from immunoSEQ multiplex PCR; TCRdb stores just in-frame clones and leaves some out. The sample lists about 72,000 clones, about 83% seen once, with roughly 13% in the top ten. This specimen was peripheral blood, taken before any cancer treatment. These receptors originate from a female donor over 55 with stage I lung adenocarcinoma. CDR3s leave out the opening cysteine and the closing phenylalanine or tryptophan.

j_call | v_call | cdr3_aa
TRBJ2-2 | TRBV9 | ASSLSRGELF
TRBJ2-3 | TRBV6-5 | ASSSLAGGLTDTQY
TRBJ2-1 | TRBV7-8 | ASSPEADRGNEQF
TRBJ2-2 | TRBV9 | ASSAGAGELF
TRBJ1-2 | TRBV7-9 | ASSLTPRDNYGYT
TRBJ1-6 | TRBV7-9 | ASSRGTATSPLH
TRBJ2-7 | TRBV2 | ASSNVGYEQY
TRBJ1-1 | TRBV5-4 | ASSTTGDTEAF
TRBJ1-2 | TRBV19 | ASSTGQGRNNYGYT
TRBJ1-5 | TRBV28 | ASTTATGGNNQPQH
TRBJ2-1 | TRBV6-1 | ASSEIRGSGRNEQF
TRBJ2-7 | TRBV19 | ASSTGLDNEQY
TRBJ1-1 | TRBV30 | AWVRWLDTEAF
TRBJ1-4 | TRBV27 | ASSLRQGGEKLF
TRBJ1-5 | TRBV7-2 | ASSLVRGVGQPQH
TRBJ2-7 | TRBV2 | ASSALSGKVDEQY
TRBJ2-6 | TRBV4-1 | ASTLTSGASSGANVLT